One and the same sample provided the 14 T cell receptor beta chains below, sequenced in a study of blood T cells in healthy people across ages (dated by TCRdb to about 2015). Libraries were constructed by 5' RACE. TCRdb shows the sequencer as Illumina HiSeq 2500. A second roughly 7 to 11 cycle PCR used a sample-barcoded 5' primer and a J-beta primer mix. The public reads were reprocessed in TCRdb via fastp at Q25 and MiXCR, keeping in-frame beta chains. When rows share a CDR3 protein, they turn into one entry using the most common DNA and genes. A total of approximately 880,000 distinct CDR3 sequences appear in this sample, 40% to 60% of them only once. Roughly an eighth of the sample goes to the ten largest clones. Specimen: blood. The receptors here all came from a young man in good health.

The chain employs TRBV4-2 and TRBJ1-5, with D possibly being TRBD1 (5 bases). This CDR3 region has 14 residues. Germline CDR1 LGHNA, CDR2 YNFKEQ. The V end was cut by 0 bases, the J end by 3 bases, with 6 bases between. CDR3 nucleotides: TGTGCCAGCAGCCAAGAAGGGGACAATCAGCCCCAGCATTTT. It translates to CASSQEGDNQPQHF.

This chain joins TRBV28 and TRBJ2-1; D remains unclear. The CDR3 loop spans 15 amino acids. Germline CDR1 reads MDHEN; CDR2 reads SYDVKM. V dropped 4 bases and J dropped 4 bases, with 14 bases sitting between them. CDR3 DNA: TGTGCCAGCAGTTCGGGCGGAAGTACATACAATGAGCAGTTCTTC. Residues: CASSSGGSTYNEQFF.

The chain links TRBV4-3 to TRBJ2-7; TRBD2 matches at 13 bases. The CDR3 totals 17 residues. V shed 1 base and J 1 base; nucleotides not matched to a gene: 4. Germline CDR1 and CDR2: LGHNA and YSLEER. The CDR3: CASSQGLAGGLSYEQYF. CDR3 DNA sequence: TGCGCCAGCAGCCAAGGACTAGCGGGGGGCCTATCCTACGAGCAGTACTTC.

This clonotype appeared many times. The chain has TRBV10-3 and TRBJ2-7; TRBD1 matches at 8 bases. Unmatched junction bases numbered 7, after V lost 10 bases and J lost 2 bases. The CDR3 is 13 residues long. Germline-derived CDR1 and CDR2 are ENHRY and SYGVKD. DNA of the CDR3: TGTGCCAGCGGACAGGGCGGGACCTACGAGCAGTACTTC. It encodes CASGQGGTYEQYF.

The CDR3 loop reads CASSPQGHGQPQHF. The CDR3 nucleotides are TGTGCCAGCAGCCCACAGGGTCATGGCCAGCCCCAGCATTTT. J is TRBJ1-5 and V is TRBV7-2, with a tentative D call TRBD1 (6 bases). Germline values: CDR1 SGHTA, CDR2 FQGNSA. With 5 bases removed from V and 7 bases from J, the gap between germline ends came to 15 bases. The CDR3 is 14 amino acids.

CDR3 DNA sequence: TGTGCCAGCAGTCGGACGGGGATCAAGGAGCAGTTCTTC. This sequence encodes CASSRTGIKEQFF. The rearrangement uses TRBV6-5 and TRBJ2-1, with a weak D call TRBD2 (5 bases). From germline, CDR1 is MNHEY and CDR2 SVGAGI. Between the trimmed V and J ends, which lost 5 bases and 10 bases, there was a span of 15 bases. CDR3 size: 13 residues.

CDR3 nucleotide sequence: TGCGCCAGCAGCTTAGGGACAGGCCTCAGCTCTGGGGCCAACGTCCTGACTTTC. Its protein product is CASSLGTGLSSGANVLTF. The chain is built from TRBV5-1 and TRBJ2-6; 8 bases are shared with TRBD1. The CDR3 runs 18 residues. CDR1 and CDR2 (germline): SGHRS, YFSETQ. The trim removed 2 bases at V and 0 bases at J, leaving 7 bases unmatched.

The rearrangement links TRBV7-8 to TRBJ2-4; tentatively, D is TRBD2 (6 bases). Germline-derived CDR1 and CDR2 are SGHVS and FQNEAQ. V lost 5 bases and J lost 7, with 15 bases in between. CDR3 size: 14 residues. The CDR3 here is CASSPRTRGNIQYF. CDR3 nucleotide sequence: TGTGCCAGCAGCCCGCGGACTCGGGGGAACATTCAGTACTTC.

With regard to this clonotype: Germline and junction disagree at one end, which may indicate a read error. The chain carries TRBV12-3 or TRBV12-4 and TRBJ2-7, with D tentatively TRBD1 (6 bases). The CDR3 consists of 19 residues. The CDR3 here is CTSSGDPSQGRGVSYEQYF. CDR3 nucleotides: TGTACCAGCAGTGGGGACCCATCGCAGGGCAGGGGAGTTTCCTACGAGCAGTACTTC.

This clonotype was counted between two and nine times. This sequence joins TRBV28 and TRBJ1-2, with a weak D call TRBD1 (6 bases). The length of the CDR3 is 18 residues. Looked up from germline, CDR1 is MDHEN and CDR2 is SYDVKM. Between the trimmed V and J ends, which lost 5 bases and 0 bases, there was a span of 22 bases. In DNA form, the CDR3 reads TGTGCCAGCAGTCTTACTGGAGTGACAGGCCTAACTAACTATGGCTACACCTTC. Encoded protein: CASSLTGVTGLTNYGYTF.

This rearrangement joins TRBV6-1 to TRBJ2-7; TRBD1 might be the D (5 bases). Germline V gives CDR1 MNHNS, CDR2 SASEGT. This CDR3 comprises 13 residues. With 6 bases removed from V and 0 bases from J, the gap between germline ends came to 9 bases. CDR3 sequence reads: CASRLGLSYEQYF. For the CDR3, the DNA is TGTGCCAGCAGGCTGGGGCTCTCCTACGAGCAGTACTTC.

The chain employs TRBV4-1 and TRBJ2-1, with TRBD2 as a possible D gene (5 bases). The J call may be mistaken, given a closer DNA end match to TRBJ2-7. CDR3 length equals 15 residues. Germline CDR1 is MGHRA and CDR2 is YSYEKL. This CDR3 is CASSQASSSYNEQYF. The CDR3 DNA reads as TGCGCCAGCAGCCAAGCGTCTAGCTCCTACAATGAGCAGTACTTC.

This clonotype was recorded at least ten times. The rearrangement joins TRBV3-1 to TRBJ2-1; D call uncertain. V lost 5 bases to trimming and J lost 0 bases, with 8 bases between them. CDR3 length: 14 amino acids. Germline CDR1 and CDR2: LGHDT and YNNKEL (reference sequence). CDR3: CASSYASSYNEQFF. For the CDR3, the DNA is TGTGCCAGCAGCTACGCCAGCTCCTACAATGAGCAGTTCTTC.

As for this clonotype: With a much larger clone just one base away, this may be a read error. The CDR3 loop reads CSAPGLACEQYF. The CDR3, as DNA: TGCAGTGCTCCGGGACTAGCCTGCGAGCAGTACTTC. The V and J genes are TRBV20-1 and TRBJ2-5; 9 bases match TRBD2. The assigned J gene may be wrong: the sequence end matches TRBJ2-7 better. CDR1 and CDR2 (germline): DFQATT, SNEGSKA (reference sequence). This CDR3 comprises 12 residues.